Presented here are 15 T cell receptor beta chains from one specimen sequenced in a study of blood T cell repertoires in COVID-19. Only in-frame clones appear in the TCRdb table, and some are missing; sequencing was by immunoSEQ multiplex PCR. The sample has approximately 220,000 clones, approximately 90% seen once. The sequenced sample was PBMCs or T cells enriched from blood (not recorded which). These receptors came from a man aged 30 to 39 who had recovered from COVID-19.

The V gene is TRBV5-1, the J gene TRBJ2-1; no firm D call. The CDR3 contains 15 residues. With 0 bases removed from V and 0 bases from J, the gap between germline ends came to 7 bases. CDR1 and CDR2 from the germline V gene are SGHRS and YFSETQ. The CDR3, as DNA: TGCGCCAGCAGCTTGGCCGGTGCCTCCTACAATGAGCAGTTCTTC. Its protein product is CASSLAGASYNEQFF.

This rearrangement joins TRBV5-1 to TRBJ1-1, with TRBD1 matching over 7 bases. Per the germline V gene, CDR1 is SGHRS and CDR2 is YFSETQ. V shed 4 bases, J shed 0 bases, and the junction held 9 bases outside the gene matches. This CDR3 contains 16 residues. The CDR3 loop is CASSRQGWGLNTEAFF. The CDR3 coding sequence is TGCGCCAGCAGCCGACAGGGTTGGGGACTGAACACTGAAGCTTTCTTT.

The V call is TRBV9, the J call TRBJ1-5; unclear D gene. CDR1 is SGDLS and CDR2 is YYNGEE in the germline V gene. CDR3 length equals 13 residues. The ends were cut back, 0 bases at V and 7 bases at J, with 8 bases in the middle. CDR3 sequence: CASSVDGRQPQHF. CDR3 DNA: TGTGCCAGCAGCGTAGATGGTCGGCAGCCCCAGCATTTT.

This rearrangement joins TRBV7-8 to TRBJ2-7; unclear D gene. This CDR3 has 15 amino acids. V was cut by 1 base and J by 2 bases, with 12 bases left in between. CDR1 is SGHVS and CDR2 is FQNEAQ in the germline V gene. This CDR3 is CASSLEVRLPYEQYF. As DNA, the CDR3 is TGTGCCAGCAGCTTAGAGGTCAGGCTCCCCTACGAGCAGTACTTC. Full variable domain (remainder filled in from reference TRBV7-8 and TRBJ2-7): GAGVSQSPRYKVAKRGQDVALRCDPISGHVSLFWYQQALGQGPEFLTYFQNEAQLDKSGLPSDRFFAERPEGSVSTLKIQRTQQEDSAVYLCASSLEVRLPYEQYFGPGTRLTVT.

This clone was observed a handful of times. The genes are TRBV5-6 and TRBJ2-1; possible D gene TRBD2, 6 bases. The CDR3 spans 16 residues. Germline CDR1 SGHDT, CDR2 YYEEEE. The V end was cut by 0 bases, the J end by 0 bases, with 10 bases between. Here the CDR3 DNA reads TGTGCCAGCAGCTTGGTGGGGGGATACTCCTACAATGAGCAGTTCTTC. Its translation: CASSLVGGYSYNEQFF.

The chain employs TRBV5-1 and TRBJ2-5, with 14 bases lining up with TRBD2. The V gene end was trimmed by 3 bases and the J gene end by 5 bases; junction bases not matched to a gene: 6. This CDR3 has 16 residues. Germline V gene lookup returns CDR1 SGHRS and CDR2 YFSETQ. The CDR3 coding sequence is TGCGCCAGCAGCTGGAGACTAGCGGGGGGGCAGGAGACCCAGTACTTC. It is translated as CASSWRLAGGQETQYF.

The chain joins TRBV11-2 to TRBJ1-6; unclear D gene. V lost 2 bases and J lost 8, with 7 bases in between. Germline V gene sequence: CDR1 SGHAT, CDR2 FQNNGV. The length of the CDR3 is 13 residues. The CDR3 is CASSLKPYSPLHF. CDR3 in DNA: TGTGCCAGCAGCTTAAAGCCCTATTCACCCCTCCACTTT.

This clone turned up a few times. The chain is built from TRBV6-4 and TRBJ1-4; 8 positions agree with TRBD1. Germline V gene lookup returns CDR1 MRHNA and CDR2 SNTAGT. V was clipped by 3 bases and J by 3 bases; unmatched bases: 3. The CDR3 runs 15 residues. CDR3 nucleotide sequence: TGTGCCAGCAGTGAAAAGGGACAGGCTAATGAAAAACTGTTTTTT. It specifies CASSEKGQANEKLFF.

V usage is TRBV2 and J usage is TRBJ1-1; 9 bases are a match to TRBD1. Germline CDR1 is SNHLY and CDR2 is FYNNEI. Trimming took 6 bases from V and 5 from J; bases not matched to a gene: 10. This CDR3 has 15 amino acids. CDR3 region: CASSPPRDRVTEAFF. The CDR3 DNA reads as TGTGCCAGCAGCCCGCCCCGGGACAGGGTTACTGAAGCTTTCTTT.

This chain connects TRBV11-1 to TRBJ2-1; TRBD1 agrees at 9 bases. Losses at the gene ends were 7 bases for V and 4 bases for J; bases not matched to a gene: 2. Germline V gene sequence: CDR1 SGHAT, CDR2 FQDESV (reference sequence). The CDR3 contains 13 residues. CDR3 sequence (DNA): TGTGCCAGCACCGGGACAGGGTACAATGAGCAGTTCTTC. Translating it yields CASTGTGYNEQFF. The variable domain in full, completed from reference TRBV11-1 and TRBJ2-1, reads EAEVAQSPRYKITEKSQAVAFWCDPISGHATLYWYRQILGQGPELLVQFQDESVVDDSQLPKDRFSAERLKGVDSTLKIQPAELGDSAMYLCASTGTGYNEQFFGPGTRLTVL.

The V call is TRBV7-9, the J call TRBJ2-7; TRBD2 matches 12 bases. The CDR3 spans 17 residues. CDR1 is SEHNR and CDR2 is FQNEAQ in the germline V gene (reference sequence). V gave up 1 base and J gave up 6 bases; unmatched junction bases: 10. CDR3 residues: CASSLVGLAGIWSEQYF. The CDR3 DNA follows: TGTGCCAGCAGCTTAGTCGGACTAGCGGGGATCTGGTCCGAGCAGTACTTC.

The J gene is TRBJ1-1, the V gene TRBV23-1, with a possible D match to TRBD1 (6 bases). TRBV23-1 belongs to the ORF category, with a function that is uncertain. With 1 base removed from V and 2 bases from J, the gap between germline ends came to 17 bases. There are 17 residues in the CDR3. The CDR3 region has the DNA TGCGCCAGCAGTCAATTGCCCAGGGGAATTGGAAACACTGAAGCTTTCTTT. It codes for CASSQLPRGIGNTEAFF.

The chain has TRBV11-2 and TRBJ2-1, with 13 nucleotides matching TRBD2. The ends lost 3 bases at V and 4 bases at J; junction bases unmatched: 9. The CDR3 consists of 18 residues. Germline V lookup: CDR1 SGHAT, CDR2 FQNNGV. The CDR3 nucleotides read TGTGCCAGCAGCTTCCGCCACGGACTAGCGGGAGCTTACAATGAGCAGTTCTTC. It encodes CASSFRHGLAGAYNEQFF.

This chain connects TRBV6-5 to TRBJ1-1; the match to TRBD1 covers 8 bases. The V gene's germline CDR1 is MNHEY and CDR2 SVGAGI. The CDR3 is 13 residues long. The V segment lost 5 bases and the J segment 5 bases; nucleotides outside the gene matches: 4. The DNA of the CDR3 is TGTGCCAGCAGTACAGGGGGACGAACTGAAGCTTTCTTT. It codes for CASSTGGRTEAFF.

In DNA form, the CDR3 reads TGTGCCAGCAGCTTCTTGGGCCAGGGTGACTATGGCTACACCTTC. Its translation is CASSFLGQGDYGYTF. The J gene is TRBJ1-2, the V gene TRBV13; a possible D gene is TRBD1 (5 bases). CDR3 length equals 15 residues. From germline, CDR1 is PRHDT and CDR2 FYEKMQ (reference sequence). Trimming pared 3 bases from V and 3 bases from J, leaving 14 bases between.